This TCR beta chain was identified during a study of T-cell memory formation after mild COVID-19. Overall study context: TCR clustering was largely donor specific. Study-level findings and limits: There was a balanced CD4/CD8 profile in clones contracting day 15 to 85, and later expanders leaned CD4+.

This clonotype was seen once. Antigen specificity is unknown. The V and J ends lost 8 bases and 0 bases respectively, with 14 bases between them. Germline V gene lookup returns CDR1 DFQATT and CDR2 SNEGSKA (reference sequence). This CDR3 has 13 residues. MiXCR, applied by TCRdb to the 5' RACE reads, yields one record per CDR3 protein. This table holds about 120,000 distinct CDR3 sequences, 20% to 25% found once. The source of this sequence is a man aged 18 to 29 who had mild COVID-19 (a few samples of this study predate the infection). Cell type and time point are not known. The specimen sequenced was PBMCs or a T cell subset sorted from them (not recorded which). The V call is TRBV20-1, the J call TRBJ2-7, with D unclear. CDR3 in amino acids: CSNIRASSYEQYF. The CDR3 region has the DNA TGCAGTAATATAAGGGCTAGCTCCTACGAGCAGTACTTC.